This TCR beta chain was sequenced during a study of blood T cell repertoires in COVID-19. Background on the study: Both acute and convalescent COVID-19 samples were obtained from the United States, Italy and Spain.

Germline CDR1 SGHNT, CDR2 YYREEE (reference sequence). The CDR3 has 15 amino acids. Trimming cost V 6 bases and J 5 bases; bases outside gene matches: 9. Clones were sequenced by immunoSEQ multiplex PCR, and TCRdb holds only the in-frame ones, with some missing. Of about 140,000 clones in the sample, about 89% were seen once. Specimen: PBMCs or T cells enriched from blood (not recorded which). The clonotype comes from a man between 60 and 75 years old who had recovered from COVID-19. The gene calls are TRBV5-4 and TRBJ2-7; TRBD2 aligns across 12 bases. CDR3 nucleotide sequence: TGTGCCAGCACCAAGACTAGCGGGAGTCGCAACGAGCAGTACTTC. Translated, it gives CASTKTSGSRNEQYF.